A selection of T cell receptor beta chains follows, all from one sample in a study of blood T cell repertoires in COVID-19. Profiling relied on immunoSEQ multiplex PCR, and the TCRdb table lists in-frame clones only, not all of them. The data contain over 350,000 clones, approximately 90% of them seen just once; the ten biggest clones take up about 0.86%. Input material: PBMCs or T cells enriched from blood (not recorded which). The source of these receptors is a woman between 40 and 55 years old who had been exposed to COVID-19. Each CDR3 is given with its conserved first and last residue. A D gene is named only where the DNA matches it firmly. Some rows mark clone size as missing; the rest say once, few, many or name a class of expanded clone.

j_call d_call v_call clone_size cdr3_aa cdr3_nt
TRBJ1-4 - TRBV5-5 - CASSFLQGTNEKLFF TGTGCCAGCAGCTTCCTACAGGGAACTAATGAAAAACTGTTTTTT
TRBJ1-5 - TRBV18 - CASSPASPEPQHF TGTGCCAGCTCACCAGCCAGTCCAGAGCCCCAGCATTTT
TRBJ1-3 - TRBV5-4 - CASSLGRQGNTIYF TGTGCCAGCAGCTTGGGTAGACAGGGAAACACCATATATTTT
TRBJ1-1 - TRBV5-6 - CASSFGDMGPGTEAFF TGTGCCAGCAGCTTTGGGGACATGGGGCCGGGCACTGAAGCTTTCTTT
TRBJ2-7 - TRBV6-5 - CASSRGGGSYEQYF TGTGCCAGCAGCCGGGGAGGGGGCTCCTACGAGCAGTACTTC
TRBJ2-7 TRBD1 TRBV13 once CASSRGNRGGEQYF TGTGCCAGCAGCCGCGGCAACAGGGGTGGCGAGCAGTACTTC
TRBJ1-2 TRBD1 TRBV6-7 - CASSPTGDYGYTF TGTGCCAGCAGCCCGACAGGGGACTATGGCTACACCTTC
TRBJ2-7 - TRBV5-1 - CASSLTGYEQYF TGCGCCAGCAGCTTAACAGGCTACGAGCAGTACTTC
TRBJ2-3 - TRBV21-1 - CASSKAQVQRGSTDTQYF TGTGCCAGCAGCAAAGCGCAAGTCCAGCGGGGGAGCACAGATACGCAGTATTTT
TRBJ2-3 - TRBV21-1 once CASRITPGLAGGLVGDTQYF TGTGCCAGCAGAATTACTCCGGGACTAGCGGGAGGTTTGGTGGGAGATACGCAGTATTTT
TRBJ1-2 TRBD1 TRBV5-4 - CASSMTGGTGYTF TGTGCCAGCAGCATGACAGGGGGGACGGGCTACACCTTC
TRBJ2-7 TRBD2 TRBV5-4 - CASKRGGPEISEQYF TGTGCCAGCAAGCGGGGGGGCCCTGAAATCTCCGAGCAGTACTTC
TRBJ2-7 TRBD2 TRBV5-6 - CASSLAGRTYEQYF TGTGCCAGCAGCCTAGCGGGAAGGACCTACGAGCAGTACTTC
TRBJ1-1 TRBD1 TRBV19 - CASKLSDRGTEAFF TGTGCCAGTAAACTCTCCGACAGGGGTACTGAAGCTTTCTTT
TRBJ1-4 - TRBV19 - CASSRRHSNEKLFF TGTGCCAGTAGTCGCAGACACTCTAATGAAAAACTGTTTTTT
TRBJ1-1 - TRBV6-2/TRBV6-3 once CASSYQTSNTEAFF TGTGCCAGCAGTTACCAGACTTCGAACACTGAAGCTTTCTTT
TRBJ2-2 TRBD2 TRBV7-2 once CASSSSGRAPPGELFF TGTGCCAGCAGCTCAAGCGGGAGGGCCCCCCCCGGGGAGCTGTTTTTT
TRBJ1-1 - TRBV19 - CASSFAGGNTEAFF TGTGCCAGTAGTTTCGCCGGGGGGAACACTGAAGCTTTCTTT
TRBJ2-1 TRBD2 TRBV9 - CASSASGTSGYNEQFF TGTGCCAGCAGCGCTTCCGGGACTAGCGGATACAATGAGCAGTTCTTC
TRBJ1-3 TRBD1 TRBV7-8 once CASSLAGTDPGNTIYF TGTGCCAGCAGCTTAGCGGGGACAGATCCCGGAAACACCATATATTTT
TRBJ1-2 - TRBV12-3/TRBV12-4 - CASSLRSHYGYTF TGTGCCAGCAGTCTCCGAAGCCACTATGGCTACACCTTC
TRBJ2-4 - TRBV19 - CASSRRGQSLAKNIQYF TGTGCCAGTAGTAGGAGGGGACAGTCACTAGCCAAAAACATTCAGTACTTC
TRBJ1-4 - TRBV25-1 - CASTPGGVREKLFF TGTGCCAGCACTCCCGGGGGGGTCAGGGAAAAACTGTTTTTT
TRBJ1-2 TRBD1 TRBV3-1/TRBV3-2 - CASSQPQGSGYTF TGTGCCAGCAGCCAACCACAGGGGAGTGGCTACACCTTC
TRBJ1-1 TRBD1 TRBV27 - CASSPTGRRDTEAFF TGTGCCAGCAGCCCGACAGGGAGGAGGGACACTGAAGCTTTCTTT
TRBJ2-3 TRBD2 TRBV9 - CASSPRLAGVTDTQYF TGTGCCAGCAGCCCCCGACTAGCGGGAGTCACAGATACGCAGTATTTT
TRBJ1-1 TRBD1 TRBV18 - CASSRTGWVSGTEAFF TGTGCCAGCTCGCGGACAGGGTGGGTATCGGGCACTGAAGCTTTCTTT
TRBJ2-7 TRBD2 TRBV5-6 once CASSLGSSGGLPVSEQYF TGTGCCAGCAGCTTGGGGTCTAGCGGGGGCCTCCCCGTTAGTGAGCAGTACTTC
TRBJ1-1 - TRBV12-3/TRBV12-4 once CASSAPRGEAFF TGTGCCAGCAGTGCACCCCGAGGGGAAGCTTTCTTT
TRBJ2-2 TRBD2 TRBV27 - CASSLPSLAGNTGELFF TGTGCCAGCAGTTTACCTTCTCTAGCGGGGAACACCGGGGAGCTGTTTTTT
TRBJ2-1 TRBD1 TRBV5-4 - CASSLDGTAYNEQFF TGTGCCAGCAGCTTGGATGGGACAGCCTACAATGAGCAGTTCTTC
TRBJ1-5 - TRBV3-1/TRBV3-2 - CASSQDAPSGSNQPQHF TGTGCCAGCAGCCAAGACGCACCGTCAGGTAGCAATCAGCCCCAGCATTTT
TRBJ1-5 - TRBV7-9 - CASSFGRGQPQHF TGTGCCAGCAGCTTCGGCCGGGGTCAGCCCCAGCATTTT
TRBJ2-1 TRBD2 TRBV27 - CASSSRATGTSVDNEQFF TGTGCCAGCAGTTCGCGGGCGACCGGGACTAGCGTAGATAATGAGCAGTTCTTC
TRBJ2-3 - TRBV7-9 - CASSLARSFTDTQYF TGTGCCAGCAGCTTAGCGCGGAGTTTCACAGATACGCAGTATTTT
TRBJ2-7 TRBD2 TRBV5-8 - CASSLTSVNSYEQYF TGTGCCAGCAGCTTGACTAGCGTCAACTCCTACGAGCAGTACTTC
TRBJ1-2 TRBD1 TRBV7-3 - CASSLTPTGKGYTF TGTGCCAGCAGCTTAACCCCGACAGGGAAAGGCTACACCTTC
TRBJ1-6 TRBD1 TRBV19 - CASSIGQVGGPYNSPLHF TGTGCCAGTAGTATAGGACAGGTAGGGGGCCCCTATAATTCACCCCTCCACTTT
TRBJ1-2 - TRBV3-1/TRBV3-2 - CASSQVSVRRAANYGYTF TGTGCCAGCAGCCAAGTTTCGGTACGCAGGGCAGCTAACTATGGCTACACCTTC
TRBJ2-7 TRBD1 TRBV5-4 - CASSLELRSGQGLYEQYF TGTGCCAGCAGCTTGGAACTGCGATCGGGACAGGGTCTCTACGAGCAGTACTTC
TRBJ2-1 - TRBV19 once CASSIFSQLNNEQFF TGTGCCAGTAGTATATTTAGCCAACTCAACAATGAGCAGTTCTTC
TRBJ2-5 - TRBV10-3 - CATAGGDETQYF TGTGCCACCGCCGGGGGAGACGAGACCCAGTACTTC
TRBJ2-3 - TRBV2 - CASSPSGLSTDTQYF TGTGCCAGCAGTCCTTCGGGACTGAGCACAGATACGCAGTATTTT
TRBJ1-4 - TRBV5-3 - CARSLVFFSVSATNEKLFF TGTGCCAGAAGCTTGGTGTTCTTCTCAGTATCCGCAACTAATGAAAAACTGTTTTTT
TRBJ1-2 TRBD1 TRBV30 - CAWSVSGQGARTF TGTGCCTGGAGTGTATCGGGACAGGGGGCGAGGACCTTC
TRBJ1-3 TRBD1 TRBV5-5 - CASSLTDRGPGNTIYF TGTGCCAGCAGCCTAACGGACAGGGGCCCTGGAAACACCATATATTTT